This TCR beta chain derives from a study of shared clonotypes between healthy human individuals. Researchers divided each subset's genomic DNA evenly across several immunoSEQ plates. Only in-frame clones appear in the TCRdb table, and some are missing; sequencing was by immunoSEQ multiplex PCR. The data show more than 550,000 clones, 90% seen once. Broader study findings: Clonotypes that were shared across several donors made up roughly 5% of naive CD4 clonotypes. Incomplete sequencing of sorted subsets was indicated by rarefaction despite large depth.

With regard to this clone: Its antigen is still unknown.

Germline V gene lookup returns CDR1 MDHEN and CDR2 SYDVKM. This CDR3 spans 14 amino acids. Trimming stripped 4 bases from V and 8 bases from J, with 15 bases between. This TCR derives from a man in his late teens or twenties in good health. Some clones in this sample may be carry-over from other donors' samples. This rearrangement joins TRBV28 to TRBJ2-1; D may be TRBD1 (6 bases). The sequenced material came from memory CD8+ T cells from PBMCs. Subset indicated: CD45RO+ cells pooled with CCR7-negative TemRA cells. CDR3 amino acids: CASSSGTIVDEQFF. CDR3 DNA sequence: TGTGCCAGCAGTTCCGGGACAATCGTCGATGAGCAGTTCTTC.